This T cell receptor (beta chain) appears in the sequencing data of a study of spatial heterogeneity in lung cancer. Study-level information: Detection consistently captured more beta-chain sequences than alpha-chain sequences.

There are a few counts of this clonotype. Its antigen is not known. Carried by each TCR cDNA molecule was a unique molecular identifier. In TCRdb, the 5' RACE reads were re-called with MiXCR into one record per CDR3 protein. The sample includes about 86,000 distinct CDR3 sequences, over 10% of them seen just once. Study outcomes and limitations: In blood, ubiquitous expanded tumor TCRs appeared more at resection than follow-up.

V lost 3 bases, J lost 2 bases, and 10 bases lay in between. The germline V gene has CDR1 MNHEY and CDR2 SMNVEV (reference sequence). This CDR3 spans 14 amino acids. Time point denoted: sample taken at primary tumor resection. In each case, whole RNA from tumor, nontumor lung or frozen PBMC was sequenced unsorted. The sequencing used PBMCs, collected at surgery. The receptor's source is a male donor with early-stage non-small cell lung cancer. The genes are TRBV27 and TRBJ1-1; D is undetermined. The DNA of the CDR3 is TGTGCCAGCAGTTTGTCCAGCTCCAACACTGAAGCTTTCTTT. Encoded protein: CASSLSSSNTEAFF.